The present TCR beta chain was sequenced within a study of identical twins (dated by TCRdb to about 2016). The study in broad terms: TCR alpha and beta repertoires from monozygotic twins, unrelated adults of various ages and cord blood were deep-sequenced to test whether fetal clonotypes persist. To rule out contamination, the twin experiments were replicated at different times with different library preparation protocols. What the research found in general, with its limitations: In beta out-of-frame sequences, excess twin sharing was weaker, because having fewer shared sequences lowered the signal-to-noise ratio. In monozygotic twins, out-of-frame TCR alpha sharing was systematically underestimated by recombination models, although the models agreed with sharing between unrelated individuals. Compared with coincidental sharing between unrelated individuals, an excess of low generation-probability sequences was observed among out-of-frame TCR alpha sequences shared between twins. Zero-insertion analyses could be partly confounded by invariant T cells such as MAIT and iNKT, though diverse VJ usage argued against such confounding for most clonotypes. Fewer insertions were carried by abundant cord blood beta clonotypes; a weaker similar trend was observed in young adult naive repertoires, while no such trend was observed in memory repertoires. Because the same donors could not be followed over many years, the conclusions relied on cross-sectional statistical analysis.

A remark on this clonotype: It lacks a known antigen. No base qualities exist here, and no much larger clone lies one base off it.

Every donor in the study was a healthy Caucasian. The twin cohort comprised three pairs of female monozygotic twins, all aged about 18 to 29 years. Miltenyi CD45RO+ enrichment and human naive T-cell isolation kits were used to isolate memory (CD45RO+) and naive T cells from PBMC. V drops 5 bases and J drops 8 bases, leaving 10 bases in between. Including cysteine and phenylalanine, the CDR3 has 13 amino acids. Only the CDR3 region is kept as DNA, spanning 39 bases read in frame from base 1. From the germline V gene, CDR1 is MDHEN and CDR2 is SYDVKM. Libraries were constructed by 5' RACE. The sequencer was an Illumina HiSeq 2000. Template switching introduced a universal primer binding site; the final cDNA contained a unique molecular identifier, enabling accurate counting of TCR cDNA molecules. Specific primers in the conserved constant-segment region were used to synthesize first-strand cDNA for the TCR alpha and beta chains. To control for contamination, every cDNA library carried two barcodes: a SMART-Mk sample barcode plus Illumina barcodes. TruSeq adapter sequences and Illumina sample barcodes were added in two successive PCR steps. Sequencing of the TCR alpha and beta cDNA libraries was done on the Illumina HiSeq platform using custom primers. As for the original processing: MiGEC was used to process raw reads and extract unique molecular identifiers, and MiXCR was used to find CDR3 positions. For each individual, recombination models were inferred using an EM algorithm with the repgenHMM and IGoR tools. The analysis of shared clonotypes was done with the tcR package in R, with sharing normalized by the product of cloneset sizes. To study raw recombination free of thymic and clonal selection effects, out-of-frame nonproductive sequences were analyzed. The public sequencing data were trimmed at Q25 with fastp and processed into clonotypes with MiXCR by TCRdb, which kept only in-frame beta chains. Each entry is one CDR3 protein sequence, shown with its most common DNA and genes. None of the V and J calls come from the authors' own analysis; TCRdb made them. The sample table shows 200,000 to 250,000 distinct CDR3 sequences, and roughly 13% are seen once. 3.5% to 4.5% of the sample is in the top ten clones.

This sample was also put to use in a study of yellow fever vaccine responses in identical twins. That second publication adds: According to the authors, the vaccine-induced T cell response in identical twins seemed to be partly convergent and partly specific to each individual. Focusing on identical twins, the study followed the T cell clones that responded to the vaccine, and did so with precision.

The sequence derives from a young woman in good health. Sequencing was performed on memory (CD45RO+) T cells sorted from blood. According to the study, the label for this sample's cell subset or site signals: CD45RO+ enriched T cells. This sequence uses TRBV28 and TRBJ1-6; the D gene identity is not certain. The DNA is as follows: TGTGCCAGCAGTCCCCCCGGGGATTCACCCCTCCACTTT. This encodes CASSPPGDSPLHF.